Below are 6 T cell receptor beta chains sequenced from a single sample in a study of regulatory T cells in long-lasting Graves disease (dated by TCRdb to about 2021). The public reads were quality trimmed at Q25 with fastp and then assembled into clones with MiXCR by TCRdb, keeping productive beta chains. Rows are unified per CDR3 protein, each entry keeping the most common DNA and genes. This sample lists approximately 690 distinct CDR3 sequences; more than 70% were detected once. The ten largest clones represent around 20% of the sample. RNA was extracted from PBMCs in TRIzol for both TCR sequencing and RNA sequencing. Sequenced material: peripheral blood mononuclear cells (PBMCs), taken with antithyroid drug treatment, in newly diagnosed or persistent Graves disease (not recorded which). The source is a woman aged 45-65 years with Graves disease. Donor details come from another sample of the same person, matched by shared clones.

The genes are TRBV24-1 and TRBJ2-2, with D possibly TRBD1 on 6 matching bases. V was clipped by 7 bases and J by 7 bases, with 15 bases between them. The CDR3 extends over 14 amino acids. CDR1 and CDR2 from the germline V gene are KGHDR and SFDVKD. CDR3 sequence reads: CATREDRAGGELFF. CDR3 DNA: TGTGCCACCAGGGAGGACAGAGCAGGCGGGGAGCTGTTTTTT.

The chain has TRBV6-1 and TRBJ1-2, with 7 bases matching TRBD1. The germline V gene has CDR1 MNHNS and CDR2 SASEGT. Trimming removed 5 bases from V and 2 bases from J; junction bases left unmatched: 2. The CDR3 totals 13 residues. CDR3 nucleotide sequence: TGTGCCAGCAGTCTGACAGGGAACTATGGCTACACCTTC. Residues: CASSLTGNYGYTF.

This rearrangement joins TRBV7-3 to TRBJ2-1; perhaps TRBD2 as D (6 bases). Germline assignment: CDR1 SGHTA and CDR2 FQGTGA. The CDR3 totals 15 residues. V was clipped by 5 bases and J by 5 bases, with 16 bases between them. The CDR3 protein is CASSPPGSRDNEQFF. The CDR3, as DNA: TGTGCCAGCAGCCCCCCCGGGAGTCGGGACAATGAGCAGTTCTTC.

This clonotype appeared a few times. The V gene is TRBV3-1, the J gene TRBJ2-3; D perhaps matches TRBD2 (6 bases). Germline V CDR1 and CDR2: LGHDT, YNNKEL (reference sequence). The CDR3 contains 13 residues. V was trimmed by 0 bases and J by 6 bases, leaving 7 bases between them. CDR3 region: CASSQEREDTQYF. Written as DNA, the CDR3 is TGTGCCAGCAGCCAAGAACGGGAGGATACGCAGTATTTT.

Here the CDR3 DNA reads TGTGCCAGCAGCCGGTTCCCATCCGGGGAAATCGGTGAAAAACTGTTTTTT. Amino acid sequence: CASSRFPSGEIGEKLFF. The chain carries TRBV5-4 and TRBJ1-4; D is uncertain. The CDR3 length is 17 residues. V dropped 4 bases and J dropped 7 bases, with 23 bases sitting between them. Germline CDR1 and CDR2: SGHNT and YYREEE (reference sequence).

V and J are TRBV6-5 and TRBJ1-3; perhaps TRBD1 as D (6 bases). Germline CDR1 and CDR2: MNHEY and SVGAGI. The CDR3 extends over 15 amino acids. Deletions cut 0 bases from V and 2 bases from J, with 8 bases between. The chain's CDR3 is CASSYSAGAGNTIYF. The CDR3 coding sequence is TGTGCCAGCAGTTACTCGGCAGGGGCTGGAAACACCATATATTTT.